Shown below are 15 T cell receptor beta chains from a single sample sequenced in a study of graft-versus-host responses after intestinal transplantation. Lamina propria and intraepithelial lymphocytes were released by processing graft tissue. Clones were sequenced by immunoSEQ multiplex PCR, and TCRdb holds only the in-frame ones, with some missing. Found here are about 4,500 clones, 65% to 80% of them singletons; the top ten hold 15%. The source was ileum tissue, collected 338 days after intestinal transplantation. The receptors come from a human patient who received an intestinal transplant, so some T cells may come from the graft donor.

The chain uses TRBV7-9 and TRBJ1-4, with 9 bases identical to TRBD1. Germline lookup yields CDR1 SEHNR and CDR2 FQNEAQ (reference sequence). CDR3 size: 18 residues. V trimming: 3 bases; J trimming: 5 bases; junction bases outside the gene matches: 13. As DNA, the CDR3 is TGTGCCAGCAGCTTTTTTTTGTTGAGTGACAGGGGGAATGAAAAACTGTTTTTT. Protein sequence: CASSFFLLSDRGNEKLFF.

V is TRBV7-6 and J is TRBJ1-2; D unresolved. Germline V lookup: CDR1 SGHVS, CDR2 FNYEAQ. The CDR3 contains 14 residues. The V gene lost 1 base and the J gene lost 4 bases, with 10 bases spanning the gap. CDR3 region: CASSLDNSPYGYTF. The CDR3 nucleotides are TGTGCCAGCAGCTTAGATAACAGTCCCTATGGCTACACCTTC.

The V and J genes are TRBV5-1 and TRBJ1-2, with 8 bases identical to TRBD1. This CDR3 spans 16 amino acids. V trimming: 5 bases; J trimming: 1 base; junction bases outside the gene matches: 10. Germline lookup yields CDR1 SGHRS and CDR2 YFSETQ. The CDR3 sequence is CASRLLQGGHNYGYTF. In DNA, the CDR3 is TGCGCCAGCAGACTGTTACAGGGGGGGCATAACTATGGCTACACCTTC.

Worth noting for this clone: A read error is likely, as this CDR3 ends without the conserved phenylalanine or tryptophan. Because the CDR3's place on the DNA is in doubt, the DNA is left out and the CDR3 is given as listed by TCRdb. The chain joins TRBV29-1 to TRBJ2-7; TRBD2, as called in the table, went unchecked against the DNA. The CDR3 has 13 residues if both end residues are counted. Looked up from germline, CDR1 is SQVTM and CDR2 is ANQGSEA. The CDR3: CSVAQTPVSPLFL.

The V call is TRBV5-1, the J call TRBJ2-3; D might be TRBD1 (6 bases). Germline values: CDR1 SGHRS, CDR2 YFSETQ. The V end was cut by 5 bases, the J end by 0 bases, with 10 bases between. This CDR3 comprises 14 residues. The CDR3 loop is CASSDRSSTDTQYF. The CDR3 nucleotides read TGCGCCAGCAGTGACAGGTCTAGCACAGATACGCAGTATTTT.

The chain carries TRBV19 and TRBJ1-5; D gene unclear. Germline V gene lookup returns CDR1 LNHDA and CDR2 SQIVND (reference sequence). The CDR3 runs to 13 residues. Trimming took 7 bases from V and 2 from J, leaving 9 bases between them. For the CDR3, the DNA is TGTGCCAGTACCAGACTGGGCAATCAGCCCCAGCATTTT. Its translation: CASTRLGNQPQHF.

The chain joins TRBV7-9 to TRBJ2-3; possible D gene TRBD2, 5 bases. V lost 7 bases, J lost 0 bases, and 17 bases lay in between. The length of the CDR3 is 16 residues. CDR1 and CDR2 (germline): SEHNR, FQNEAQ (reference sequence). The CDR3 DNA sequence: TGTGCCAGCACCCTAGCCGGGTCGAAGAGCACAGATACGCAGTATTTT. It is translated as CASTLAGSKSTDTQYF.

The chain carries TRBV6-1 and TRBJ2-7, with 7 bases lining up with TRBD1. The CDR3 loop spans 16 amino acids. Losses at the gene ends were 1 base for V and 2 bases for J; bases not matched to a gene: 8. The germline CDR1 and CDR2 sequences are MNHNS and SASEGT. For the CDR3, the DNA is TGTGCCAGCAGTGAAGGAATACAGGGGTTTGCCTACGAGCAGTACTTC. Translating gives CASSEGIQGFAYEQYF.

V is TRBV7-2 and J is TRBJ2-7; 7 bases are a match to TRBD2. This CDR3 region has 14 residues. V gave up 0 bases and J gave up 4 bases; unmatched junction bases: 3. Germline loops: CDR1 SGHTA, CDR2 FQGNSA. In DNA, the CDR3 is TGTGCCAGCAGCTTAGCTGGCGGGGGTTACGAGCAGTACTTC. It encodes CASSLAGGGYEQYF.

This clone was observed a few times. This rearrangement joins TRBV9 to TRBJ2-2; D uncertain. The CDR3 is 18 amino acids. The ends were cut back, 4 bases at V and 0 bases at J, with 19 bases in the middle. Germline loops: CDR1 SGDLS, CDR2 YYNGEE. CDR3: CASSQLISDGPNTGELFF. DNA for the CDR3: TGTGCCAGCAGCCAACTAATCTCCGACGGTCCGAACACCGGGGAGCTGTTTTTT.

This chain uses TRBV5-1 with TRBJ1-4, with D perhaps matching TRBD1 (6 bases). Deletions cut 4 bases from V and 7 bases from J, with 14 bases between. CDR1 is SGHRS, CDR2 YFSETQ, per germline. This CDR3 has 14 amino acids. The CDR3 protein is CASSPDSGGEKLFF. CDR3 in DNA: TGCGCCAGCAGCCCGGACAGTGGGGGTGAAAAACTGTTTTTT.

CDR3 amino acids: CASSYTGPQETQYF. In DNA form, the CDR3 reads TGCGCCAGCAGCTACACAGGGCCCCAAGAGACCCAGTACTTC. The chain uses TRBV5-1 and TRBJ2-5, with TRBD1 as a possible D gene (6 bases). The V gene's germline CDR1 is SGHRS and CDR2 YFSETQ. The CDR3 loop spans 14 amino acids. Trimming shortened V by 3 bases and J by 1 base, and 10 bases separated the two germline ends.

The chain couples TRBV2 to TRBJ2-4; possible D gene TRBD2, 6 bases. In germline, CDR1 is SNHLY, CDR2 FYNNEI. Trimming took off 2 bases at V and 0 bases at J, with 11 bases between the two ends. This CDR3 contains 16 residues. DNA of the CDR3: TGTGCCAGCAGTGAAATGAGGGGACTAGCCAAAAACATTCAGTACTTC. Translation gives CASSEMRGLAKNIQYF.

This chain uses TRBV6-6 with TRBJ2-3; the D gene is possibly TRBD2 (6 bases). CDR3 length: 15 residues. Germline CDR1 reads MNHNY; CDR2 reads SVGAGI (reference sequence). The V end lost 6 bases, the J end lost 6 bases, and 19 bases lay between the germline ends. Here the CDR3 reads CASSPASVGLDTQYF. As DNA, the CDR3 is TGTGCCAGCAGCCCAGCTAGCGTCGGCTTGGATACGCAGTATTTT.

The chain recombines TRBV21-1 with TRBJ1-4; the D call of TRBD1 is as the table states it, not checked on the DNA. TRBV21-1 is tagged as a pseudogene. The CDR3 spans 17 residues. The DNA of the CDR3 is TGTGCCAGCAGCAATGGGGCCAGGAACGTAACTAATGAAAAACTGTTTTTT. It codes for CASSNGARNVTNEKLFF.